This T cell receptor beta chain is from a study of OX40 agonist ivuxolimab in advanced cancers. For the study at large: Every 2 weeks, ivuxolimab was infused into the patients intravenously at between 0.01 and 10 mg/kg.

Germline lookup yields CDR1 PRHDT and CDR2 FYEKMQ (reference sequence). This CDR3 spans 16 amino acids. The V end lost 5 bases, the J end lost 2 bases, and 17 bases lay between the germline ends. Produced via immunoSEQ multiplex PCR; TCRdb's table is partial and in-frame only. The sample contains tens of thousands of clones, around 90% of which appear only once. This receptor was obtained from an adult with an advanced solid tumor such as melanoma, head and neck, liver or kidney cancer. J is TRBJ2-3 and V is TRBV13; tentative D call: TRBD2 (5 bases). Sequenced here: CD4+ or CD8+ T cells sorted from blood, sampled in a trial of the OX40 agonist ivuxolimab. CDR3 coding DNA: TGTGCCAGCAGCCTAGTGGAGCGGACGACCACAGATACGCAGTATTTT. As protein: CASSLVERTTTDTQYF.